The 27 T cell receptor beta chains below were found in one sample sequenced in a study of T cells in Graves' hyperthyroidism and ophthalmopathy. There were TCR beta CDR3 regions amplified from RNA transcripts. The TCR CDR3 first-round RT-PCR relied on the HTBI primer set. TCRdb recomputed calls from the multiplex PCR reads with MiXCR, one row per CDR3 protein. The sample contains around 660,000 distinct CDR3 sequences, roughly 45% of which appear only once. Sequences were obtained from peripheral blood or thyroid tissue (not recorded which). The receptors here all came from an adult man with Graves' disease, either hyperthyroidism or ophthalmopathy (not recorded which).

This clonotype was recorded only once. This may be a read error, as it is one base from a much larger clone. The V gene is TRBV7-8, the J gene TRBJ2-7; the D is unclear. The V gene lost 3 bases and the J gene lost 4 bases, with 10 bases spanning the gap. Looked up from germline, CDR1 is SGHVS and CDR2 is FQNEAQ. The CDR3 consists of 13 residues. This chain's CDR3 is CASSFGSRYEQYF. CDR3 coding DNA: TGTGCCAGCAGCTTCGGGTCGAGATACGAGCAGTACTTC. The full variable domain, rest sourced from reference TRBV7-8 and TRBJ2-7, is GAGVSQSPRYKVAKRGQDVALRCDPISGHVSLFWYQQALGQGPEFLTYFQNEAQLDKSGLPSDRFFAERPEGSVSTLKIQRTQQEDSAVYLCASSFGSRYEQYFGPGTRLTVT.

In DNA, the CDR3 is TGTGCCAGCAGCCCTATGAGGGTTCGGTCCTACGAGCAGTACTTC. Translated, it gives CASSPMRVRSYEQYF. The chain has TRBV14 and TRBJ2-7; maybe TRBD2 (5 bases). Germline assignment: CDR1 SGHDN and CDR2 FVKESK. Trimming left V 4 bases short and J 1 base short, with 14 bases between. This CDR3 is built from 15 residues.

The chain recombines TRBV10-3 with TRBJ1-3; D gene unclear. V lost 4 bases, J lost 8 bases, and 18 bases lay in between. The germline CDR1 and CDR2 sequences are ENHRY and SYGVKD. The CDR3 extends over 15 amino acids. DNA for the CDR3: TGTGCCATCAGTGTACGGCCTACTAGTGGCTACACCATATATTTT. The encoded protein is CAISVRPTSGYTIYF.

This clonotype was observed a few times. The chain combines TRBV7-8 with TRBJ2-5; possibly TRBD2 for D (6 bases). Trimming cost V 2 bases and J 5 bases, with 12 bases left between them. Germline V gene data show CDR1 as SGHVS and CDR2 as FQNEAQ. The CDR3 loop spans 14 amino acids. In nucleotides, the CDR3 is TGTGCCAGCAGCTTAAGAGGAGGGCTGGAGACCCAGTACTTC. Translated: CASSLRGGLETQYF.

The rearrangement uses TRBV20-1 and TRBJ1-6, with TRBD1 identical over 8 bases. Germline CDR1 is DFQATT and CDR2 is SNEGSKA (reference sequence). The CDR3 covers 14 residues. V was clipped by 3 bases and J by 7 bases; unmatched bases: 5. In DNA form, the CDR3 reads TGCAGTGCTAGGCAGGGACAGGCAAATTCACCCCTCCACTTT. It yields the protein CSARQGQANSPLHF.

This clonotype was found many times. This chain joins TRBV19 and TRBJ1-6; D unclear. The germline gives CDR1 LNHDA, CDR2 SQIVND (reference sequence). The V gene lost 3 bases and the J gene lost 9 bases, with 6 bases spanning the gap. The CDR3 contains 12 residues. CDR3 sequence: CASSIGTSPLHF. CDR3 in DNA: TGTGCCAGTAGTATTGGTACTTCACCCCTCCACTTT.

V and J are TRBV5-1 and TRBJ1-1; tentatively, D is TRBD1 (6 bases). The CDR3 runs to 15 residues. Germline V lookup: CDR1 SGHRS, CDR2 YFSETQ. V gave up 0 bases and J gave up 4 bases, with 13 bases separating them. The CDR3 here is CASSLDGGAGTEAFF. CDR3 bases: TGCGCCAGCAGCTTGGATGGGGGCGCGGGCACTGAAGCTTTCTTT.

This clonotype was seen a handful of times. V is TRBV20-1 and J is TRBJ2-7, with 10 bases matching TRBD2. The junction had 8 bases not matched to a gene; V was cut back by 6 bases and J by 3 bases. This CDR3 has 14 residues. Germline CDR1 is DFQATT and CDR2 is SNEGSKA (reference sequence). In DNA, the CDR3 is TGCAGTGCCCTCAGGACTAGCGGAGTCTACGAGCAGTACTTC. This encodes CSALRTSGVYEQYF.

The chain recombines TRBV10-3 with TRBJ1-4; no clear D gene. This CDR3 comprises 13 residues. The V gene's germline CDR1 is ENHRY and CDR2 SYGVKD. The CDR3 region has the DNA TGTGCTAGAGACCGACGGTACAATGAAAAACTGTTTTTT. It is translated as CARDRRYNEKLFF.

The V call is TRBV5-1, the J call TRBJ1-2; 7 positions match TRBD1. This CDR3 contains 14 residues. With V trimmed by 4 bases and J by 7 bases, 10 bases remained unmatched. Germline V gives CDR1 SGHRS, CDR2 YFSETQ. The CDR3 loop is CASSQEATGLGYTF. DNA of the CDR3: TGCGCCAGCAGCCAGGAGGCGACAGGGCTTGGCTACACCTTC.

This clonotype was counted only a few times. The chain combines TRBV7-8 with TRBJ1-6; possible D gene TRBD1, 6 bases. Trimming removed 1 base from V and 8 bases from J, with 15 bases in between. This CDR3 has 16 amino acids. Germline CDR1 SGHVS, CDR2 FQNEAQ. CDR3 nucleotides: TGTGCCAGCAGCTTAGGGGGGCTTCAGAACTATTCACCCCTCCACTTT. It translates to CASSLGGLQNYSPLHF.

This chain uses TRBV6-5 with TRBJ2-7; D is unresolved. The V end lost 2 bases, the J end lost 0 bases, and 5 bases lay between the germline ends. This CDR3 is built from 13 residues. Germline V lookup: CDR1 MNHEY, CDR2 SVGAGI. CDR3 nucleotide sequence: TGTGCCAGCAGTTACCCAAGCTCCTACGAGCAGTACTTC. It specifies CASSYPSSYEQYF.

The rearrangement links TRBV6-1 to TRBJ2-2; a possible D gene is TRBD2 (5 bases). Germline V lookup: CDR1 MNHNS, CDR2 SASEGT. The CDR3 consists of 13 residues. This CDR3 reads CALDGVNTGELFF. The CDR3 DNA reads TGTGCTCTCGACGGGGTAAACACCGGGGAGCTGTTTTTT.

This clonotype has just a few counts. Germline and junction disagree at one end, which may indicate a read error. CDR3 sequence: CASSQGGTGTSEDGYTF. The CDR3 DNA reads TGCGCCAGCAGCCAAGGAGGGACAGGGACGTCTGAGGATGGCTACACCTTC. This chain connects TRBV7-2 to TRBJ1-2; 9 positions match TRBD1. The CDR3 contains 17 residues. Germline V gives CDR1 SGHTA, CDR2 FQGNSA.

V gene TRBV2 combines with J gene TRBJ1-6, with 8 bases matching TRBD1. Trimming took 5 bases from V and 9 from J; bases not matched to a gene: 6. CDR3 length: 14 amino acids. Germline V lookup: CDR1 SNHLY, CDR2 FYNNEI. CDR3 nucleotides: TGTGCCAGCAGTACCGGGACAGGAGTTTCACCCCTCCACTTT. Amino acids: CASSTGTGVSPLHF. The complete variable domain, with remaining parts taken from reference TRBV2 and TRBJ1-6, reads EPEVTQTPSHQVTQMGQEVILRCVPISNHLYFYWYRQILGQKVEFLVSFYNNEISEKSEIFDDQFSVERPDGSNFTLKIRSTKLEDSAMYFCASSTGTGVSPLHFGNGTRLTVT.

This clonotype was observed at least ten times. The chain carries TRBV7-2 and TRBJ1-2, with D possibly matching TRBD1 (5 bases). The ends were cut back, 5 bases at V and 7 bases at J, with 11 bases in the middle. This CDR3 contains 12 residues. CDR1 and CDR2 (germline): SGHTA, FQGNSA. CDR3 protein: CASSHAGLGYTF. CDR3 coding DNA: TGTGCCAGCAGCCACGCAGGGCTTGGCTACACCTTC.

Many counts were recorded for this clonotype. CDR3 loop: CASSVAGGLGEQYF. Written as DNA, the CDR3 is TGTGCCAGCAGTGTAGCGGGAGGGCTCGGCGAGCAGTACTTC. V gene TRBV2 combines with J gene TRBJ2-7, with 11 positions matching TRBD2. Germline-derived CDR1 and CDR2 are SNHLY and FYNNEI. The CDR3 has 14 residues. V dropped 4 bases and J dropped 6; count of bases not matched to a gene: 5.

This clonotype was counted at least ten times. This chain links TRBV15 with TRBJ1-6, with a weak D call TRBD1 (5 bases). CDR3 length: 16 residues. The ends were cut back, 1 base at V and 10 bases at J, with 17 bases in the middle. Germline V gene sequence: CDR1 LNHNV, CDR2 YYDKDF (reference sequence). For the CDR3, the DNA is TGTGCCACCAGCAGAGTCGTGGGTCGTGGGGGATCACCCCTCCACTTT. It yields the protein CATSRVVGRGGSPLHF. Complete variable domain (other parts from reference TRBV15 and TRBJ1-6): DAMVIQNPRYQVTQFGKPVTLSCSQTLNHNVMYWYQQKSSQAPKLLFHYYDKDFNNEADTPDNFQSRRPNTSFCFLDIRSPGLGDTAMYLCATSRVVGRGGSPLHFGNGTRLTVT.

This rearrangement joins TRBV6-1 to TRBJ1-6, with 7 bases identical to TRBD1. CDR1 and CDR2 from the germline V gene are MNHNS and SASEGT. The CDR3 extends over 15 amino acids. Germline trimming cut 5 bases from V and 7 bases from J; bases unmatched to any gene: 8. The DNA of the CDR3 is TGTGCCAGCAGTCCCTTACCGGGACAGAATTCACCCCTCCACTTT. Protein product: CASSPLPGQNSPLHF.

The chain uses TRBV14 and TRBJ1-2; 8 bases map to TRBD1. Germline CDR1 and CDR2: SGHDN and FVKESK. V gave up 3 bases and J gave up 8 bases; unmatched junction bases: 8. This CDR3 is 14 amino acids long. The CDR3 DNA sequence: TGTGCCAGCAGCCATTTGGACAGGGATAACGGCTACACCTTC. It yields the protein CASSHLDRDNGYTF.

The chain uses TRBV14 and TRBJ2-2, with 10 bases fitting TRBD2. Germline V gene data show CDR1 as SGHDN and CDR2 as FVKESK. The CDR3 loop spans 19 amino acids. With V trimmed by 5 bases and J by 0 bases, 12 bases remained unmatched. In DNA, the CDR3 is TGTGCCAGCAGCTTAGTTGTCCTAGCGGGGGCCACGAACACCGGGGAGCTGTTTTTT. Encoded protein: CASSLVVLAGATNTGELFF. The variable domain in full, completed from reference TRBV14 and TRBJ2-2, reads EAGVTQFPSHSVIEKGQTVTLRCDPISGHDNLYWYRRVMGKEIKFLLHFVKESKQDESGMPNNRFLAERTGGTYSTLKVQPAELEDSGVYFCASSLVVLAGATNTGELFFGEGSRLTVL.

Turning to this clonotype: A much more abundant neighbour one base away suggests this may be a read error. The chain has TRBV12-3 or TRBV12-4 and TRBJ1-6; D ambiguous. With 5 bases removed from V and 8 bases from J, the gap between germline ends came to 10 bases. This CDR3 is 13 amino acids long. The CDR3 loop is CASSEVAHSPLHF. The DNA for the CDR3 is TGTGCCAGCAGTGAAGTCGCACATTCACCCCTCCACTTT.

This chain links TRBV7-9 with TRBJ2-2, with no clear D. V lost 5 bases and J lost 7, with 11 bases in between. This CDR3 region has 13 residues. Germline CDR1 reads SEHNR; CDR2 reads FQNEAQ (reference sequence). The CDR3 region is CASSNNGIGELFF. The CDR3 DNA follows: TGTGCCAGCAGCAACAATGGGATCGGGGAGCTGTTTTTT.

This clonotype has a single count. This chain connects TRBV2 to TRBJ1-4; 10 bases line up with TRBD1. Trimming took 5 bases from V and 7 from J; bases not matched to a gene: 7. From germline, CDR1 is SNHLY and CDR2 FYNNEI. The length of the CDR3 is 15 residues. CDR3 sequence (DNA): TGTGCCAGCAGTCGACCGGGACAGGGGCTTGAAAAACTGTTTTTT. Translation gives CASSRPGQGLEKLFF. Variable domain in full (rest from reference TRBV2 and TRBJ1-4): EPEVTQTPSHQVTQMGQEVILRCVPISNHLYFYWYRQILGQKVEFLVSFYNNEISEKSEIFDDQFSVERPDGSNFTLKIRSTKLEDSAMYFCASSRPGQGLEKLFFGSGTQLSVL.

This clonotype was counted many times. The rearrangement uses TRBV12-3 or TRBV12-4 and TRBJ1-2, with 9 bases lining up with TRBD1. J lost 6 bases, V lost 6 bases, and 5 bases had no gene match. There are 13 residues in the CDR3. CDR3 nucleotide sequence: TGTGCCAGCAGCTTGGACAGGGGAGATGGCTACACCTTC. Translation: CASSLDRGDGYTF.

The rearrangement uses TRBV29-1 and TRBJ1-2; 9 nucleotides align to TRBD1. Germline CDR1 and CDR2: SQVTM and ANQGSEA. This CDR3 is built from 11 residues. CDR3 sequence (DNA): TGCAGTGTGGGACAGGGAACTGGCTACACCTTC. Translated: CSVGQGTGYTF. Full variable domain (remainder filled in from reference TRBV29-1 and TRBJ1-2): SAVISQKPSRDICQRGTSLTIQCQVDSQVTMMFWYRQQPGQSLTLIATANQGSEATYESGFVIDKFPISRPNLTFSTLTVSNMSPEDSSIYLCSVGQGTGYTFGSGTRLTVV.

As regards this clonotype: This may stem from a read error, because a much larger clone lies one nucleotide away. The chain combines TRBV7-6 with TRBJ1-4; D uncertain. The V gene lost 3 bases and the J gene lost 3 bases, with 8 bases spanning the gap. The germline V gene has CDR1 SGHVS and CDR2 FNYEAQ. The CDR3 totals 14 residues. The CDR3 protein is CASSFGLPNEKLFF. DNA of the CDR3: TGTGCCAGCAGCTTCGGACTGCCTAATGAAAAACTGTTTTTT.